One sample yielded the 7 T cell receptor beta chains listed below, sequenced in a study of cytomegalovirus exposure and HLA in healthy donors. Vbeta (60) and Jbeta (13) primers were used in the PCR. The repertoire was sequenced with immunoSEQ multiplex PCR; TCRdb's copy has only in-frame clones and lacks some. The table lists 150,000 to 200,000 clones, roughly four fifths of them singletons. Sequencing input: PBMCs. The receptors originated from a woman aged 18-29 years in good health and CMV-seropositive.

The chain joins TRBV9 to TRBJ2-2; 10 bases line up with TRBD1. Germline loops: CDR1 SGDLS, CDR2 YYNGEE. The CDR3 loop spans 15 amino acids. V shed 3 bases and J 5 bases; nucleotides not matched to a gene: 4. CDR3 sequence: CASSDRQGATGELFF. The DNA for the CDR3 is TGTGCCAGCAGCGACCGACAGGGGGCAACCGGGGAGCTGTTTTTT.

This sequence joins TRBV11-2 and TRBJ2-1; D is possibly TRBD2 (6 bases). CDR3 length equals 15 residues. Germline V gene sequence: CDR1 SGHAT, CDR2 FQNNGV. Trimming cost V 5 bases and J 0 bases, with 11 bases left between them. CDR3 residues: CASSEGRGSYNEQFF. The DNA of the CDR3 is TGTGCCAGCAGCGAAGGGCGGGGCTCCTACAATGAGCAGTTCTTC.

This chain joins TRBV30 and TRBJ2-5; 13 nucleotides align to TRBD2. J lost 2 bases, V lost 3 bases, and 3 bases had no gene match. Germline CDR1 is GTSNPN and CDR2 is SVGIG (reference sequence). This CDR3 comprises 15 residues. The CDR3 reads CAWRLAGGIQETQYF. CDR3 sequence (DNA): TGTGCCTGGAGACTAGCGGGGGGGATTCAAGAGACCCAGTACTTC.

The chain has TRBV21-1 and TRBJ2-7; whether TRBD2, the table's D call, matches the DNA was not checked. TRBV21-1 is a recognized pseudogene. CDR3 length equals 16 residues. Written as DNA, the CDR3 is TGTGCCAGCAGCAAAATGGAACGGAGGAGCTCCTACGAGCAGTACTTC. It specifies CASSKMERRSSYEQYF.

The V gene is TRBV9, the J gene TRBJ2-5; 11 bases fit TRBD2. The CDR3 spans 15 residues. Germline V gene data show CDR1 as SGDLS and CDR2 as YYNGEE. With V trimmed by 6 bases and J by 0 bases, 4 bases remained unmatched. The CDR3 spells CASTSGGTYQETQYF. Written as DNA, the CDR3 is TGTGCCAGCACTAGCGGGGGGACGTACCAAGAGACCCAGTACTTC.

This clone was detected a few times. The V and J genes are TRBV5-8 and TRBJ2-7; 8 positions agree with TRBD1. Trimming at V came to 7 bases and at J to 4 bases, leaving 7 bases not matched to a gene. From germline, CDR1 is SGHTS and CDR2 YDEGEE. CDR3 length equals 13 residues. The CDR3 loop reads CASGRTGWYEQYF. The DNA for the CDR3 is TGTGCCAGCGGAAGGACAGGGTGGTACGAGCAGTACTTC. The whole variable domain, remainder taken from reference TRBV5-8 and TRBJ2-7, is EAGVTQSPTHLIKTRGQQATLRCSPISGHTSVYWYQQALGLGLQFLLWYDEGEERNRGNFPPRFSGRQFPNYSSELNVNALELEDSALYLCASGRTGWYEQYFGPGTRLTVT.

This chain connects TRBV4-3 to TRBJ1-5; possible D gene TRBD1, 6 bases. The V gene's germline CDR1 is LGHNA and CDR2 YSLEER. V was cut by 0 bases and J by 5 bases, with 11 bases left in between. CDR3 length: 15 residues. This chain's CDR3 is CASSQDPGADQPQHF. The CDR3 DNA sequence: TGCGCCAGCAGCCAAGACCCAGGGGCCGATCAGCCCCAGCATTTT.